This TCR beta chain derives from a study of sequential checkpoint blockade in melanoma. Study-level information: Randomization was 1:1 between first-line nivolumab→ipilimumab and ipilimumab→nivolumab. Each arm's sequence ended with maintenance nivolumab.

The repertoire was sequenced with immunoSEQ multiplex PCR; TCRdb's copy has only in-frame clones and lacks some. In the table there are 30,000 to 40,000 clones, roughly 90% of which are singletons. The germline gives CDR1 SQVTM, CDR2 ANQGSEA. Trimming removed 4 bases at V and 0 bases at J, with 13 bases between. This CDR3 comprises 14 residues. Stated treatment: randomized to nivolumab then ipilimumab (arm A) or the reverse (arm B). None of the patients previously received DNA-damaging chemotherapy. PBMC sorting kept live CD3+CD8+ cells without CD19 or CD56. The gene calls are TRBV29-1 and TRBJ2-7; D might be TRBD1 (7 bases). This sample comprised CD8+ T cells sorted from blood (inferred from file names), obtained from a patient given nivolumab and ipilimumab in sequence. This TCR was recovered from a human donor with melanoma. The CDR3, as DNA: TGCAGCGTTGCGGGGGCAGGGGGCTCCTACGAGCAGTACTTC. It translates to CSVAGAGGSYEQYF.